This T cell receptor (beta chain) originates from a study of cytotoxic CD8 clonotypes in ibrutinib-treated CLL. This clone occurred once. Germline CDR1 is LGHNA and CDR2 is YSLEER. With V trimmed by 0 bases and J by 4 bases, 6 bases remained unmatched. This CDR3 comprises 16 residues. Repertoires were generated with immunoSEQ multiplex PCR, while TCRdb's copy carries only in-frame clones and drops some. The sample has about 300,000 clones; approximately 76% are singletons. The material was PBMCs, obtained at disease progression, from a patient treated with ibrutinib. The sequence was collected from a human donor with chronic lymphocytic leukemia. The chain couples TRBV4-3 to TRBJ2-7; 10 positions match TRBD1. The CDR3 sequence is CASSQERQGASYEQYF. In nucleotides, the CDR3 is TGCGCCAGCAGCCAAGAACGACAGGGGGCTTCGTACGAGCAGTACTTC.